This T cell receptor beta chain stems from a study of naive and memory T cell subsets. Study findings and constraints: In CD4 and CD8 cells, diversity dropped from naive through EMRA. Over 95% of naive TCR sequences appeared only once after error correction, unlike memory subsets.

An equimolar mix of two oligonucleotides served as the beta constant-region primer for TRBC1 and TRBC2. Ligated cDNA was amplified by four rounds of PCR with nested alpha and beta constant-region primers and SP2. The cDNA 3' end received a ligated single-stranded oligonucleotide carrying the SP2 primer and a 12-nucleotide UMI. TCRdb re-called the UMI-ligation and nested PCR reads with MiXCR, one entry per CDR3 protein. The data hold 95,000 to 150,000 distinct CDR3 sequences, with about 36% observed a single time. As for this clonotype: Its specificity is unknown.

V was clipped by 5 bases and J by 6 bases; unmatched bases: 7. The CDR3 consists of 17 residues. After CD4 positive bead selection, the CD4-negative fraction gave CD8 T cells. This clonotype originated in a human donor in good health. Sequencing was done on a sample of central memory CD4+ T cells from blood. This chain links TRBV12-3 or TRBV12-4 with TRBJ2-4, with 16 bases identical to TRBD2. The CDR3 sequence is CASSPGGLAGGGNIQYF. The CDR3 DNA reads TGTGCCAGCAGTCCAGGGGGACTAGCGGGAGGGGGAAACATTCAGTACTTC.